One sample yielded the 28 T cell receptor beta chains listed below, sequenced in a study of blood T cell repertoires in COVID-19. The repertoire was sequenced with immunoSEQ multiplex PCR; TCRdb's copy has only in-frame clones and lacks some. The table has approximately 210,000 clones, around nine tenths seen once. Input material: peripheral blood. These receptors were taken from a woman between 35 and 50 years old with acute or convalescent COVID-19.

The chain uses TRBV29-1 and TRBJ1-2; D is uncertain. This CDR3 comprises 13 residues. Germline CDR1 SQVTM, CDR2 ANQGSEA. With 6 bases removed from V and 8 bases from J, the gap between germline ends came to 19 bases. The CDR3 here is CSVPSGETIGYTF. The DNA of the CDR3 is TGCAGCGTACCCAGTGGGGAGACGATAGGCTACACCTTC.

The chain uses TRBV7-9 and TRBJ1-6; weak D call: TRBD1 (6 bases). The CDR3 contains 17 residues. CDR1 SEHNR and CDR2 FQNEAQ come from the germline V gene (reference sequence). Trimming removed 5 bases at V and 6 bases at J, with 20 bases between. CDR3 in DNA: TGTGCCAGCAGCCCAGATACCAGGGGCGGGTTTAATTCACCCCTCCACTTT. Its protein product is CASSPDTRGGFNSPLHF.

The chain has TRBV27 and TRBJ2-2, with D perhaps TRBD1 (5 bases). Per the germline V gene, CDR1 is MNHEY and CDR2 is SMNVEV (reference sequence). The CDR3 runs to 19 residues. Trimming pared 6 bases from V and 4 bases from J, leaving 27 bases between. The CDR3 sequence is CASSPPWGAPSFGTGELFF. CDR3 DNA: TGTGCCAGCAGCCCCCCCTGGGGCGCACCCTCCTTTGGCACCGGGGAGCTGTTTTTT.

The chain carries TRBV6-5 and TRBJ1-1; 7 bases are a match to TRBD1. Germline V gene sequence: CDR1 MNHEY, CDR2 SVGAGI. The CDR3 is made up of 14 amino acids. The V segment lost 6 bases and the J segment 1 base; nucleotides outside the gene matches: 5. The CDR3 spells CASSYRGKNTEAFF. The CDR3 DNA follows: TGTGCCAGCAGCTACAGGGGAAAGAACACTGAAGCTTTCTTT.

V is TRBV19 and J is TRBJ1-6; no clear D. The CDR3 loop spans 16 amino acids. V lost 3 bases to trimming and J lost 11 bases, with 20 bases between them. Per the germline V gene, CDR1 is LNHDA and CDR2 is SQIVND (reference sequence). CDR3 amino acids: CASSMLPGGLRAPLHF. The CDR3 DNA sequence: TGTGCCAGTAGTATGCTCCCGGGTGGTCTGAGGGCACCCCTCCACTTT.

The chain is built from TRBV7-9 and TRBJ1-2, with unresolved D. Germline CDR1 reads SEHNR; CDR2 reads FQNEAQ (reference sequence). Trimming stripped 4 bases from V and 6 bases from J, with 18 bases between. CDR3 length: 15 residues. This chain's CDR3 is CASSYTSTAANGYTF. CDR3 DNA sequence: TGTGCCAGCAGCTATACATCGACTGCCGCGAATGGCTACACCTTC.

The CDR3 coding sequence is TGTGCCAGCAGACCTTCAGGCTCCTACAATGAGCAGTTCTTC. It specifies CASRPSGSYNEQFF. The genes are TRBV27 and TRBJ2-1; D remains ambiguous. Trimming took off 6 bases at V and 0 bases at J, with 9 bases between the two ends. The CDR3 is made up of 14 amino acids. Germline V CDR1 and CDR2: MNHEY, SMNVEV (reference sequence).

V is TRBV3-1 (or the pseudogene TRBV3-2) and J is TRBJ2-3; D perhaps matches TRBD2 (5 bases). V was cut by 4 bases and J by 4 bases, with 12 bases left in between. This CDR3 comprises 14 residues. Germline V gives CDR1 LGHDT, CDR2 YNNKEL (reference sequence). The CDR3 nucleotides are TGTGCCAGCAGCCGACTAAGCAGTCCAGATACGCAGTATTTT. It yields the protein CASSRLSSPDTQYF.

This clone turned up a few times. In nucleotides, the CDR3 is TGCAGTGTTAGCAACACCCTCGAAGCTTTCTTT. Its protein is CSVSNTLEAFF. V is TRBV20-1 and J is TRBJ1-1; no clear D gene. The V end lost 7 bases, the J end lost 8 bases, and 14 bases lay between the germline ends. The CDR3 sequence is 11 residues long. Germline V gives CDR1 DFQATT, CDR2 SNEGSKA (reference sequence).

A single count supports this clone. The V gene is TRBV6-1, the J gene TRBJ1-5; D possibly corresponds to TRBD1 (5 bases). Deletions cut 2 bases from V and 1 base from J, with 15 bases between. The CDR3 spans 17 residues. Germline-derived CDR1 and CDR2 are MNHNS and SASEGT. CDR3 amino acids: CASSEMRSGLSNQPQHF. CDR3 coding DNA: TGTGCCAGCAGTGAAATGCGGTCAGGGCTCAGCAATCAGCCCCAGCATTTT.

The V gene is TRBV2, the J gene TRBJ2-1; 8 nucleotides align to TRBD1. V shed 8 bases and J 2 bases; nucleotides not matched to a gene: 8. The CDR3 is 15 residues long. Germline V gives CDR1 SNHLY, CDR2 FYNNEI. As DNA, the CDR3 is TGTGCCAGCGGGAAGGGGACAGGAACCTACAATGAGCAGTTCTTC. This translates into CASGKGTGTYNEQFF.

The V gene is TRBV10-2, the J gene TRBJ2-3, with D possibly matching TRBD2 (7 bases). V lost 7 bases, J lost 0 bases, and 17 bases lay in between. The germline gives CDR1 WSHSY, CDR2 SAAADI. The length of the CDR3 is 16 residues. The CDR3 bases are TGCGCCAGCACCCTTTCCGGGGGGCCCAGCACAGATACGCAGTATTTT. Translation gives CASTLSGGPSTDTQYF.

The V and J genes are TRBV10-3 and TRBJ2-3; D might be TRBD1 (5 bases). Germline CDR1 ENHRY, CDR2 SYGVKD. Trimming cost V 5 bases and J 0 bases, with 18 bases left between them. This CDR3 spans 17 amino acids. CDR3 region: CAISTTHNRSSTDTQYF. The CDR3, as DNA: TGTGCCATCAGTACAACACACAACAGGAGCAGCACAGATACGCAGTATTTT.

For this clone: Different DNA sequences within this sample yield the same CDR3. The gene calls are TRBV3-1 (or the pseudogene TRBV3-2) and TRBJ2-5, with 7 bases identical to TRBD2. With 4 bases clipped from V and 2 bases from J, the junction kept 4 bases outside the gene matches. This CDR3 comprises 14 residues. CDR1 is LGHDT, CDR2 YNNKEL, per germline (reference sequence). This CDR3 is CASSRTGGQETQYF. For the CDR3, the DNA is TGTGCCAGCAGCCGGACGGGGGGACAAGAGACCCAGTACTTC.

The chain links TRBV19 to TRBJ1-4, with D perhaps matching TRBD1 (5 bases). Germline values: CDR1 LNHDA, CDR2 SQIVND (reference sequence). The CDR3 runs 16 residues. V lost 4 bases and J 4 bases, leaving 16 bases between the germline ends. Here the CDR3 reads CASSTPRDLLNEKLFF. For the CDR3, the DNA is TGTGCCAGTAGTACTCCCCGGGACTTGCTTAATGAAAAACTGTTTTTT.

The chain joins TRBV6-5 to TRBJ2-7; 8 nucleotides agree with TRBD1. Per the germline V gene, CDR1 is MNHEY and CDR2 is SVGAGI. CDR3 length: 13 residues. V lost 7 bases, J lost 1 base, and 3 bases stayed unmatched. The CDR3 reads CASTRDRSYEQYV. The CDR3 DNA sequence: TGTGCCAGCACCCGGGACAGGTCCTACGAGCAGTACGTC.

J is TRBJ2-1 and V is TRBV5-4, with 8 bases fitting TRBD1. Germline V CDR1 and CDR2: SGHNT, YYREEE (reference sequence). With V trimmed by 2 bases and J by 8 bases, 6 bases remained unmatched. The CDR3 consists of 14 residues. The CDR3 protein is CASSLPGQVDEQFF. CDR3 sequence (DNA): TGTGCCAGCAGCTTACCGGGACAGGTGGATGAGCAGTTCTTC. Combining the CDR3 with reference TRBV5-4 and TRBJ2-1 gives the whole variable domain ETGVTQSPTHLIKTRGQQVTLRCSSQSGHNTVSWYQQALGQGPQFIFQYYREEENGRGNFPPRFSGLQFPNYSSELNVNALELDDSALYLCASSLPGQVDEQFFGPGTRLTVL.

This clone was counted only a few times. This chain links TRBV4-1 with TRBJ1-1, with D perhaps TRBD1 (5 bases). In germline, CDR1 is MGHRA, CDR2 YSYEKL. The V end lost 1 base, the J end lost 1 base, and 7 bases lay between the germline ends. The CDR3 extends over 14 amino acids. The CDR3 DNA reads TGCGCCAGCAGCCAAGCCGACAGGAACACTGAAGCTTTCTTT. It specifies CASSQADRNTEAFF.

The CDR3 spells CASSPRTSGGFSAEQFF. The CDR3 DNA is TGCGCCAGCAGCCCCCGGACTAGCGGGGGATTCTCTGCTGAGCAGTTCTTC. The J gene is TRBJ2-1, the V gene TRBV5-1; 13 bases agree with TRBD2. Germline V gene data show CDR1 as SGHRS and CDR2 as YFSETQ. CDR3 length: 17 residues. Trimming at V came to 4 bases and at J to 9 bases, leaving 13 bases not matched to a gene.

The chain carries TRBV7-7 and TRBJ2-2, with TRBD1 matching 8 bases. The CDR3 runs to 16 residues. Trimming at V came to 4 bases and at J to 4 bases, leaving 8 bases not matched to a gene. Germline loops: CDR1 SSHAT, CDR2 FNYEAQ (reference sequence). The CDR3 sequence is CASSSQQGVSTGELFF. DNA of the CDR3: TGTGCCAGCAGCTCCCAACAGGGGGTGAGCACCGGGGAGCTGTTTTTT.

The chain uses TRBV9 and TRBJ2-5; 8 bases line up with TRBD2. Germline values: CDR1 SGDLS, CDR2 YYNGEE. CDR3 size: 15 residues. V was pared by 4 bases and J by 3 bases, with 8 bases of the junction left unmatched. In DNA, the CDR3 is TGTGCCAGCAGCACCCCCGGGGGGGCCGAAGAGACCCAGTACTTC. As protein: CASSTPGGAEETQYF.

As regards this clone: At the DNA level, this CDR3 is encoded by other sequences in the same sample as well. This CDR3 reads CATSDPTSTDTQYF. CDR3 sequence (DNA): TGTGCCACCAGTGACCCTACTAGCACAGATACGCAGTATTTT. V usage is TRBV24-1 and J usage is TRBJ2-3; D remains ambiguous. Trimming took 4 bases from V and 0 from J, leaving 7 bases between them. The germline V gene has CDR1 KGHDR and CDR2 SFDVKD. This CDR3 spans 14 amino acids.

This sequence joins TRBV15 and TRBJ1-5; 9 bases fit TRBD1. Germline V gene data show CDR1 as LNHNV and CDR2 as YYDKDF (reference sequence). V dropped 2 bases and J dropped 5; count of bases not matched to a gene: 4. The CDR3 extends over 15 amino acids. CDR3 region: CATSRKGTGYQPQHF. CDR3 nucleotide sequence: TGTGCCACCAGCAGAAAAGGGACAGGGTATCAGCCCCAGCATTTT.

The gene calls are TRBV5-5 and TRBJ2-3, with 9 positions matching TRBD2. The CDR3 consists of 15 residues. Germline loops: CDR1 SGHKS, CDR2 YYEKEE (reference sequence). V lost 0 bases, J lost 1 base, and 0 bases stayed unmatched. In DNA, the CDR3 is TGTGCCAGCAGCTTGGGACTAGCGGGCACAGATACGCAGTATTTT. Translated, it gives CASSLGLAGTDTQYF.

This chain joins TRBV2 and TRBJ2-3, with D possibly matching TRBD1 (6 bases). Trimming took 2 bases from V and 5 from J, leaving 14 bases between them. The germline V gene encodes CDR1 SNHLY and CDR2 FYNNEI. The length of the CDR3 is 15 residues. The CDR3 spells CASSENRAEVDTQYF. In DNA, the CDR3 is TGTGCCAGCAGTGAAAACAGGGCGGAGGTAGATACGCAGTATTTT. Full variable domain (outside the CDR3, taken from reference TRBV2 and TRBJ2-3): EPEVTQTPSHQVTQMGQEVILRCVPISNHLYFYWYRQILGQKVEFLVSFYNNEISEKSEIFDDQFSVERPDGSNFTLKIRSTKLEDSAMYFCASSENRAEVDTQYFGPGTRLTVL.

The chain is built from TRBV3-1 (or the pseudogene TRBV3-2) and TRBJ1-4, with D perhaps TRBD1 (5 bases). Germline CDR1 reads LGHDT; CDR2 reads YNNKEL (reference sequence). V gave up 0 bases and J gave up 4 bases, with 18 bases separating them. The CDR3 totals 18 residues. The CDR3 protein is CASSQDRAGTTDNEKLFF. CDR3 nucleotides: TGTGCCAGCAGCCAAGATCGGGCAGGGACTACTGATAATGAAAAACTGTTTTTT.

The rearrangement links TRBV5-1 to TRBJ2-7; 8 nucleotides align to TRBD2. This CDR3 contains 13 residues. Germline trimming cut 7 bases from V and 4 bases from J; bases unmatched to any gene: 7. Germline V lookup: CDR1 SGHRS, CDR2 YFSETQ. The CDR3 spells CASSPGGLYEQYV. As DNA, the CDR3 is TGCGCCAGCTCCCCGGGAGGGCTTTACGAGCAGTACGTC.

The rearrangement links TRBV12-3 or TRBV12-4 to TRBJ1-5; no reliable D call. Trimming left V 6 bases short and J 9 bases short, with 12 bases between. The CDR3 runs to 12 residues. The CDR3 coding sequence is TGTGCCAGCAGCACCCGTGTGGCGCCCCAGCATTTT. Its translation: CASSTRVAPQHF.